This passage covers 18 T cell receptor beta chains from one sample sequenced in a study of regulatory T cells in long-lasting Graves disease. Assembly of TCR beta libraries relied on iRepertoire HTBI primers together with Arm-PCR of CDR3 regions. From the multiplex PCR reads, TCRdb called clonotypes with MiXCR, one entry per CDR3 protein. The table lists over 350,000 distinct CDR3 sequences, 11% to 15% of them singletons. The time point is: newly diagnosed GD, antithyroid drugs for less than 3 months. With RNA extracted from PBMCs as input, the TCR library was made. This sample was also put to use in a study of T cells in Graves' hyperthyroidism and ophthalmopathy.

Sequenced material: peripheral blood mononuclear cells (PBMCs), taken at new diagnosis, from a patient treated with antithyroid drugs. These receptors all stem from a woman aged 50 to 60 with Graves disease.

This clonotype was detected many times. The rearrangement links TRBV20-1 to TRBJ2-1; D possibly corresponds to TRBD1 (5 bases). The CDR3 consists of 14 residues. Per germline, CDR1 DFQATT and CDR2 SNEGSKA (reference sequence). V was pared by 5 bases and J by 8 bases, with 19 bases between. The CDR3 region is CSADEPRGPDEQFF. CDR3 nucleotide sequence: TGCAGTGCTGACGAACCTAGGGGTCCGGATGAGCAGTTCTTC.

This sequence joins TRBV29-1 and TRBJ2-7; TRBD2 matches at 13 bases. V shed 6 bases, J shed 1 base, and the junction held 6 bases outside the gene matches. This CDR3 has 15 amino acids. Germline lookup yields CDR1 SQVTM and CDR2 ANQGSEA. The CDR3 nucleotides are TGCAGCGTCTTCGGGACTAGCGGGGTATCCTACGAGCAGTACTTC. It encodes CSVFGTSGVSYEQYF.

The chain carries TRBV20-1 and TRBJ2-1, with 11 bases fitting TRBD1. Germline CDR1 is DFQATT and CDR2 is SNEGSKA (reference sequence). V lost 6 bases, J lost 5 bases, and 9 bases stayed unmatched. This CDR3 has 15 residues. CDR3 sequence: CSAGPGQGVHNEQFF. CDR3 coding DNA: TGCAGTGCGGGTCCGGGACAGGGGGTCCACAATGAGCAGTTCTTC.

This sequence joins TRBV19 and TRBJ2-7; TRBD2 aligns across 11 bases. Germline V gives CDR1 LNHDA, CDR2 SQIVND (reference sequence). This CDR3 contains 16 residues. V lost 3 bases to trimming and J lost 6 bases; unmatched junction nucleotides: 10. The chain's CDR3 is CASSISKTSGTGEQYF. As DNA, the CDR3 is TGTGCCAGTAGTATCTCAAAGACTAGCGGGACCGGCGAGCAGTACTTC.

This clonotype was found a few times. Since a much larger clone is just one base distant, this may be a read error. The V gene is TRBV28, the J gene TRBJ2-3; 9 bases map to TRBD2. Near its end, the DNA agrees better with TRBJ2-5, so the J call may be wrong. CDR1 is MDHEN, CDR2 SYDVKM, per germline. The CDR3 length is 17 residues. The CDR3 sequence is CASSFSPSGKGGRTQYF. CDR3 DNA: TGTGCCAGCAGTTTCTCCCCTAGCGGGAAGGGGGGAAGGACCCAGTACTTC.

The chain employs TRBV29-1 and TRBJ2-1, with 14 positions matching TRBD2. The CDR3 sequence is 14 residues long. CDR1 is SQVTM, CDR2 ANQGSEA, per germline. With 7 bases clipped from V and 6 bases from J, the junction kept 5 bases outside the gene matches. In nucleotides, the CDR3 is TGCAGCGCTAGGGGACTAGCGGGAGTCAATGAGCAGTTCTTC. It yields the protein CSARGLAGVNEQFF.

This clonotype was counted only a few times. This sequence joins TRBV7-2 and TRBJ2-7, with 9 bases matching TRBD1. The junction had 16 bases not matched to a gene; V was cut back by 6 bases and J by 10 bases. Germline CDR1 and CDR2: SGHTA and FQGNSA. This CDR3 has 15 amino acids. The CDR3 DNA follows: TGTGCCAGCAGTTTGAACATTCCGGGACAGGGTGTTCAGTACTTC. Protein product: CASSLNIPGQGVQYF.

This clonotype was picked up many times. V and J are TRBV28 and TRBJ2-4; D is undetermined. The CDR3 runs to 12 residues. The V and J ends lost 7 bases and 9 bases respectively, with 13 bases between them. Germline V gives CDR1 MDHEN, CDR2 SYDVKM. The CDR3 bases are TGTGCCAGCACTAGTTGGGCAGCCATTCAGTACTTC. It encodes CASTSWAAIQYF. The full variable domain, in which reference TRBV28 and TRBJ2-4 provide the parts outside the CDR3, is DVKVTQSSRYLVKRTGEKVFLECVQDMDHENMFWYRQDPGLGLRLIYFSYDVKMKEKGDIPEGYSVSREKKERFSLILESASTNQTSMYLCASTSWAAIQYFGAGTRLSVL.

For this clonotype: A much larger clonotype is one base distant, so this may be a read error. Lacking the conserved final phenylalanine or tryptophan, this CDR3 likely reflects a read error. The chain employs TRBV7-3 and TRBJ2-3; 12 nucleotides align to TRBD2. The CDR3 consists of 18 residues. CDR1 SGHTA and CDR2 FQGTGA come from the germline V gene. Germline trimming cut 1 base from V and 4 bases from J; bases unmatched to any gene: 9. Here the CDR3 reads CASSLKASGRVRADTQYS. The CDR3 coding sequence is TGTGCCAGCAGCTTAAAGGCTAGCGGGAGGGTTCGCGCAGATACGCAGTATTCT.

The chain is built from TRBV27 and TRBJ1-5; D is uncertain. Trimming pared 2 bases from V and 5 bases from J, leaving 7 bases between. Germline V gene lookup returns CDR1 MNHEY and CDR2 SMNVEV (reference sequence). The CDR3 runs to 13 residues. The CDR3 sequence is CASSLEGYQPQHF. The CDR3 DNA reads TGTGCCAGCAGTTTAGAGGGCTATCAGCCCCAGCATTTT.

The V call is TRBV7-9, the J call TRBJ2-1; 11 nucleotides align to TRBD2. Germline V gene data show CDR1 as SEHNR and CDR2 as FQNEAQ (reference sequence). There are 15 residues in the CDR3. Unmatched junction bases numbered 5, after V lost 3 bases and J lost 7 bases. This CDR3 reads CASSLPSGRPNEQFF. DNA of the CDR3: TGTGCCAGCAGCTTGCCTAGCGGGAGGCCGAATGAGCAGTTCTTC.

This clonotype was counted many times. This chain uses TRBV20-1 with TRBJ2-5; D call uncertain. The V and J ends lost 6 bases and 4 bases respectively, with 18 bases between them. Germline V CDR1 and CDR2: DFQATT, SNEGSKA (reference sequence). CDR3 length: 14 amino acids. Here the CDR3 DNA reads TGCAGTGCCGAATCCCCCGGGTCGCGAGAGACCCAGTACTTC. Translation: CSAESPGSRETQYF.

This sequence joins TRBV9 and TRBJ2-3, with unresolved D. The V and J ends lost 0 bases and 3 bases respectively, with 8 bases between them. Per germline, CDR1 SGDLS and CDR2 YYNGEE. This CDR3 is built from 14 residues. The CDR3 region has the DNA TGTGCCAGCAGCGTAGCCGGAATGACAGATACGCAGTATTTT. This codes for CASSVAGMTDTQYF.

This clonotype was counted at least ten times. The chain couples TRBV5-1 to TRBJ2-1; D uncertain. The CDR3 length is 16 residues. The V and J ends lost 0 bases and 0 bases respectively, with 10 bases between them. Per germline, CDR1 SGHRS and CDR2 YFSETQ. DNA for the CDR3: TGCGCCAGCAGCTTGGTTGTGGGAAACTCCTACAATGAGCAGTTCTTC. Its protein is CASSLVVGNSYNEQFF.

This clonotype was seen many times. This rearrangement joins TRBV6-5 to TRBJ2-7, with TRBD2 matching 12 bases. Looked up from germline, CDR1 is MNHEY and CDR2 is SVGAGI. Germline trimming cut 1 base from V and 2 bases from J; bases unmatched to any gene: 12. The length of the CDR3 is 19 residues. CDR3 protein: CASSYFPPVGLAGTYEQYF. The CDR3 region has the DNA TGTGCCAGCAGTTACTTCCCCCCCGTCGGACTAGCGGGGACCTACGAGCAGTACTTC.

A remark on this clonotype: A much larger clone lies a single base off, so this may be a read error. V gene TRBV6-5 combines with J gene TRBJ2-1, with D possibly matching TRBD1 (5 bases). The CDR3 consists of 14 residues. The germline gives CDR1 MNHEY, CDR2 SVGAGI. V lost 0 bases and J 9 bases, leaving 12 bases between the germline ends. CDR3 residues: CASSYSHGDSEQFF. The CDR3 DNA follows: TGTGCCAGCAGTTACTCTCATGGCGACAGTGAGCAGTTCTTC.

This clonotype was seen many times. The V and J genes are TRBV28 and TRBJ2-7; 9 positions match TRBD2. Germline V gives CDR1 MDHEN, CDR2 SYDVKM. The CDR3 extends over 15 amino acids. V lost 10 bases to trimming and J lost 2 bases; unmatched junction nucleotides: 12. In nucleotides, the CDR3 is TGTGCCACCAAACATTGGACTAGCGTTACCTACGAGCAGTACTTC. It is translated as CATKHWTSVTYEQYF. The full variable domain, with the rest looked up from reference TRBV28 and TRBJ2-7, is DVKVTQSSRYLVKRTGEKVFLECVQDMDHENMFWYRQDPGLGLRLIYFSYDVKMKEKGDIPEGYSVSREKKERFSLILESASTNQTSMYLCATKHWTSVTYEQYFGPGTRLTVT.

Many counts were recorded for this clonotype. This chain uses TRBV20-1 with TRBJ2-7, with 9 bases aligning to TRBD1. CDR3 size: 14 residues. The ends lost 3 bases at V and 7 bases at J; junction bases unmatched: 10. Germline V lookup: CDR1 DFQATT, CDR2 SNEGSKA (reference sequence). The chain's CDR3 is CSASRTGDLWEQYF. In DNA, the CDR3 is TGCAGTGCTAGTAGGACAGGGGATTTGTGGGAGCAGTACTTC.